The 26 T cell receptor beta chains given below trace back to one sample, sequenced in a study of T cell responses to AZD1222 COVID-19 vaccine. TCRdb's copy holds only in-frame clones and misses some; the assay was immunoSEQ multiplex PCR. Of more than 150,000 clones detected, approximately 90% appear once; the ten largest clones hold approximately 1.5%. Sequencing used peripheral blood, obtained 28 days after the second AZD1222 dose. The receptors here all came from an adult who received the AZD1222 COVID-19 vaccine.

CDR3 region: CASSPPGQKETQYF. The CDR3 bases are TGTGCCAGCTCACCACCGGGTCAGAAAGAGACCCAGTACTTC. The chain links TRBV18 to TRBJ2-5, with D unclear. CDR1 and CDR2 from the germline V gene are KGHSH and LQKENI. CDR3 length: 14 residues. V lost 0 bases and J lost 3, with 8 bases in between.

The chain uses TRBV19 and TRBJ2-3, with 9 bases that match TRBD1. The length of the CDR3 is 16 residues. Trimming removed 3 bases from V and 3 bases from J; junction bases left unmatched: 7. Germline V gives CDR1 LNHDA, CDR2 SQIVND (reference sequence). CDR3 sequence: CASSIQDRGLTDTQYF. CDR3 bases: TGTGCCAGTAGTATTCAGGACAGGGGACTTACAGATACGCAGTATTTT.

The rearrangement links TRBV29-1 to TRBJ2-5, with D uncertain. The CDR3 sequence is 14 residues long. V was pared by 3 bases and J by 6 bases, with 17 bases between. Germline V gene lookup returns CDR1 SQVTM and CDR2 ANQGSEA. The CDR3 nucleotides are TGCAGCGTTGATTTGGCTAGTCTTGTTAAGACCCAGTACTTC. Translated, it gives CSVDLASLVKTQYF. Combining the CDR3 with reference TRBV29-1 and TRBJ2-5 gives the whole variable domain SAVISQKPSRDICQRGTSLTIQCQVDSQVTMMFWYRQQPGQSLTLIATANQGSEATYESGFVIDKFPISRPNLTFSTLTVSNMSPEDSSIYLCSVDLASLVKTQYFGPGTRLLVL.

The chain joins TRBV30 to TRBJ1-5; perhaps TRBD1 as D (5 bases). This CDR3 comprises 13 residues. Germline V gene lookup returns CDR1 GTSNPN and CDR2 SVGIG (reference sequence). Trimming removed 0 bases from V and 7 bases from J, with 10 bases in between. This CDR3 reads CAWSVSGDQPQHF. The CDR3 DNA reads TGTGCCTGGAGTGTATCGGGGGACCAGCCCCAGCATTTT.

The genes are TRBV28 and TRBJ2-2; D ambiguous. From germline, CDR1 is MDHEN and CDR2 SYDVKM. The CDR3 runs to 16 residues. Deletions cut 6 bases from V and 3 bases from J, with 17 bases between. The CDR3 DNA reads TGTGCCAGCAGCACCCCGAGTGAGGCCGACACCGGGGAGCTGTTTTTT. Translating it yields CASSTPSEADTGELFF.

V and J are TRBV6-4 and TRBJ2-7; D gene unclear. The CDR3 has 14 residues. CDR1 and CDR2 from the germline V gene are MRHNA and SNTAGT. The germline V and J ends were trimmed by 5 bases and 2 bases, with 13 bases remaining between them. CDR3 nucleotides: TGTGCCAGCAGTCCCTATATTGGTGCCTACGAGCAGTACTTC. The encoded protein is CASSPYIGAYEQYF.

The chain has TRBV6-5 and TRBJ2-7; no clear D gene. The CDR3 is made up of 13 amino acids. Germline V lookup: CDR1 MNHEY, CDR2 SVGAGI. The V gene lost 6 bases and the J gene lost 4 bases, with 13 bases spanning the gap. Here the CDR3 DNA reads TGTGCCAGCAGCGTCCAACAGACTTACGAGCAGTACTTC. Protein product: CASSVQQTYEQYF.

The CDR3 reads CASSQEPTIPSYEQYF. In nucleotides, the CDR3 is TGTGCCAGCAGCCAAGAACCGACGATTCCCAGCTACGAGCAGTACTTC. The chain links TRBV4-2 to TRBJ2-7; D call uncertain. V lost 0 bases and J 3 bases, leaving 15 bases between the germline ends. The CDR3 contains 16 residues. Per the germline V gene, CDR1 is LGHNA and CDR2 is YNFKEQ.

The rearrangement links TRBV2 to TRBJ2-5, with 10 bases lining up with TRBD1. The ends lost 6 bases at V and 2 bases at J; junction bases unmatched: 6. Germline V gene data show CDR1 as SNHLY and CDR2 as FYNNEI. This CDR3 has 15 amino acids. The CDR3 protein is CASSGTGAPQETQYF. In DNA, the CDR3 is TGTGCCAGCAGCGGGACAGGGGCACCGCAAGAGACCCAGTACTTC.

The chain employs TRBV18 and TRBJ2-7, with D perhaps matching TRBD2 (5 bases). CDR1 is KGHSH, CDR2 LQKENI, per germline. There are 12 residues in the CDR3. V lost 6 bases and J 5 bases, leaving 11 bases between the germline ends. CDR3 nucleotide sequence: TGTGCCAGCTCTTCCGTCGGGGACGAGCAGTACTTC. Translation: CASSSVGDEQYF.

This rearrangement joins TRBV5-1 to TRBJ1-6; D is possibly TRBD1 (6 bases). Trimming pared 0 bases from V and 8 bases from J, leaving 12 bases between. CDR1 and CDR2 (germline): SGHRS, YFSETQ. The CDR3 is 15 amino acids. The CDR3 nucleotides are TGCGCCAGCAGCTTGGCCACAGGGATGGATTCACCCCTCCACTTT. This sequence encodes CASSLATGMDSPLHF.

The chain carries TRBV7-3 and TRBJ2-1, with D possibly being TRBD1 (6 bases). The CDR3 extends over 15 amino acids. Deletions cut 5 bases from V and 0 bases from J, with 11 bases between. CDR1 and CDR2 (germline): SGHTA, FQGTGA. CDR3 DNA sequence: TGTGCCAGCAGCAAACAGGGTAACTCCTACAATGAGCAGTTCTTC. Residues: CASSKQGNSYNEQFF. The complete variable domain, with remaining parts taken from reference TRBV7-3 and TRBJ2-1, reads GAGVSQTPSNKVTEKGKYVELRCDPISGHTALYWYRQSLGQGPEFLIYFQGTGAADDSGLPNDRFFAVRPEGSVSTLKIQRTERGDSAVYLCASSKQGNSYNEQFFGPGTRLTVL.

This clone showed up just once. The rearrangement uses TRBV4-1 and TRBJ1-2, with D possibly matching TRBD1 (6 bases). V was cut by 1 base and J by 4 bases, with 13 bases left in between. The CDR3 is 15 amino acids. Germline lookup yields CDR1 MGHRA and CDR2 YSYEKL. DNA for the CDR3: TGCGCCAGCAGCCAAGTAATGGACAGAATCTATGGCTACACCTTC. Translating it yields CASSQVMDRIYGYTF.

The chain employs TRBV7-9 and TRBJ2-3, with 9 bases that match TRBD1. CDR3 length: 15 residues. V gave up 5 bases and J gave up 2 bases; unmatched junction bases: 5. Germline lookup yields CDR1 SEHNR and CDR2 FQNEAQ (reference sequence). This CDR3 is CASSGGQGNTDTQYF. The CDR3 region has the DNA TGTGCCAGCAGCGGGGGACAGGGCAACACAGATACGCAGTATTTT. Filled out from reference TRBV7-9 and TRBJ2-3, the complete variable domain reads DTGVSQNPRHKITKRGQNVTFRCDPISEHNRLYWYRQTLGQGPEFLTYFQNEAQLEKSRLLSDRFSAERPKGSFSTLEIQRTEQGDSAMYLCASSGGQGNTDTQYFGPGTRLTVL.

The chain joins TRBV7-6 to TRBJ1-1, with a possible D match to TRBD1 (5 bases). This CDR3 has 17 residues. Trimming cost V 5 bases and J 2 bases, with 21 bases left between them. Germline lookup yields CDR1 SGHVS and CDR2 FNYEAQ. CDR3 in amino acids: CASSAGYRRRENTEAFF. CDR3 nucleotide sequence: TGTGCCAGCAGCGCCGGCTACAGGAGGAGGGAAAACACTGAAGCTTTCTTT.

The CDR3 spells CASSPSWGQGEKLFF. In DNA form, the CDR3 reads TGTGCCAGCTCACCCAGTTGGGGACAGGGGGAAAAACTGTTTTTT. V usage is TRBV18 and J usage is TRBJ1-4, with 10 bases that match TRBD1. The CDR3 totals 15 residues. Per germline, CDR1 KGHSH and CDR2 LQKENI. Trimming removed 3 bases from V and 8 bases from J; junction bases left unmatched: 6.

V is TRBV11-2 and J is TRBJ2-3; 10 nucleotides agree with TRBD2. The CDR3 has 16 residues. Germline CDR1 is SGHAT and CDR2 is FQNNGV. Germline trimming cut 5 bases from V and 1 base from J; bases unmatched to any gene: 6. CDR3 in amino acids: CASSVTTSGGTDTQYF. CDR3 bases: TGTGCCAGCAGCGTAACCACTAGCGGGGGCACAGATACGCAGTATTTT.

Comment on this clone: Other DNA sequences in the sample encode the same CDR3. This chain connects TRBV19 to TRBJ1-1; D is unresolved. This CDR3 is 13 amino acids long. The ends were cut back, 7 bases at V and 1 base at J, with 10 bases in the middle. Germline values: CDR1 LNHDA, CDR2 SQIVND (reference sequence). The CDR3, as DNA: TGTGCCAGTAACCCTAGAGAGAACACTGAAGCTTTCTTT. Encoded protein: CASNPRENTEAFF.

The chain links TRBV5-5 to TRBJ1-1, with unresolved D. Trimming took off 4 bases at V and 0 bases at J, with 10 bases between the two ends. Germline V gives CDR1 SGHKS, CDR2 YYEKEE (reference sequence). The CDR3 is 14 residues long. This CDR3 reads CASSLTTLNTEAFF. The CDR3 nucleotides read TGTGCCAGCAGCCTTACCACGCTGAACACTGAAGCTTTCTTT.

The chain has TRBV19 and TRBJ1-1; no definite D call. Germline CDR1 LNHDA, CDR2 SQIVND (reference sequence). CDR3 size: 14 residues. The ends were cut back, 5 bases at V and 6 bases at J, with 16 bases in the middle. DNA of the CDR3: TGTGCCAGTAGTCCCTCCGCCAGCGTCGCTGAAGCTTTCTTT. Its translation: CASSPSASVAEAFF.

V usage is TRBV20-1 and J usage is TRBJ2-3, with D hard to call. The CDR3 has 11 amino acids. The germline V and J ends were trimmed by 4 bases and 2 bases, with 4 bases remaining between them. Per the germline V gene, CDR1 is DFQATT and CDR2 is SNEGSKA (reference sequence). The CDR3 sequence is CSAKLTDTQYF. The CDR3 DNA follows: TGCAGTGCTAAACTCACAGATACGCAGTATTTT.

This clone was recorded once. The genes are TRBV9 and TRBJ2-7; D gene uncertain. V was trimmed by 4 bases and J by 3 bases, leaving 8 bases between them. This CDR3 contains 12 residues. Germline V gives CDR1 SGDLS, CDR2 YYNGEE. As DNA, the CDR3 is TGTGCCAGCAGCCCGGTCGTCTACGAGCAGTACTTC. This translates into CASSPVVYEQYF.

The chain combines TRBV5-1 with TRBJ1-2; 8 nucleotides match TRBD1. The CDR3 sequence is 14 residues long. CDR1 and CDR2 (germline): SGHRS, YFSETQ. V lost 4 bases, J lost 4 bases, and 6 bases stayed unmatched. The CDR3 loop is CASSADRVTYGYTF. DNA of the CDR3: TGCGCCAGCAGCGCGGACAGGGTCACCTATGGCTACACCTTC.

J is TRBJ1-1 and V is TRBV9, with unresolved D. The V gene's germline CDR1 is SGDLS and CDR2 YYNGEE. The CDR3 spans 13 residues. The V end was cut by 0 bases, the J end by 1 base, with 4 bases between. CDR3 amino acids: CASSVGSNTEAFF. Here the CDR3 DNA reads TGTGCCAGCAGCGTAGGTTCGAACACTGAAGCTTTCTTT.

About this clone: Different DNA sequences within this sample yield the same CDR3. The V gene is TRBV18, the J gene TRBJ1-1; D is unclear. Germline V gives CDR1 KGHSH, CDR2 LQKENI. V gave up 3 bases and J gave up 1 base, with 3 bases separating them. The CDR3 is 12 residues long. This chain's CDR3 is CASSPQNTEAFF. DNA of the CDR3: TGTGCCAGCTCACCCCAGAACACTGAAGCTTTCTTT.

The chain joins TRBV7-2 to TRBJ2-5; 11 positions agree with TRBD2. The germline CDR1 and CDR2 sequences are SGHTA and FQGNSA. Trimming at V came to 2 bases and at J to 7 bases, leaving 12 bases not matched to a gene. This CDR3 spans 17 amino acids. CDR3 in amino acids: CASSLRTSGYFRGTQYF. The CDR3 region has the DNA TGTGCCAGCAGCTTAAGGACTAGCGGGTACTTCAGGGGGACCCAGTACTTC.